What follows are 20 T cell receptor beta chains derived from one specimen sequenced in a study of blood T cell repertoires in COVID-19. Data came from immunoSEQ multiplex PCR; TCRdb stores just in-frame clones and leaves some out. The sample holds 200,000 or so clones, roughly 85% seen once. Sequencing used PBMCs or T cells enriched from blood (not recorded which). The source is a woman aged 35 to 49 with acute COVID-19.

V usage is TRBV7-2 and J usage is TRBJ1-4; 9 bases agree with TRBD1. The CDR3 runs to 18 residues. Germline trimming cut 4 bases from V and 2 bases from J; bases unmatched to any gene: 11. CDR1 is SGHTA and CDR2 is FQGNSA in the germline V gene. The CDR3 nucleotides are TGTGCCAGCAGCTCACCTAGAACAGGGGGCTGGACTAATGAAAAACTGTTTTTT. Translation gives CASSSPRTGGWTNEKLFF.

The chain has TRBV7-6 and TRBJ1-1; D might be TRBD1 (5 bases). Trimming left V 3 bases short and J 0 bases short, with 5 bases between. Germline V lookup: CDR1 SGHVS, CDR2 FNYEAQ. This CDR3 contains 13 residues. CDR3 region: CASSLTVNTEAFF. Written as DNA, the CDR3 is TGTGCCAGCAGCTTGACAGTGAACACTGAAGCTTTCTTT.

Only a few counts were recorded for this clone. The chain links TRBV5-6 to TRBJ1-5, with 11 bases aligning to TRBD1. V shed 0 bases, J shed 7 bases, and the junction held 6 bases outside the gene matches. The CDR3 spans 16 residues. The germline V gene encodes CDR1 SGHDT and CDR2 YYEEEE. DNA of the CDR3: TGTGCCAGCAGCTTGGCCAGGACAGGGGGCAGACAGCCCCAGCATTTT. Protein product: CASSLARTGGRQPQHF.

CDR3 DNA sequence: TGTGCCAGCAGTTCCAATCCCCCTAATGAAAAACTGTTTTTT. It yields the protein CASSSNPPNEKLFF. The V gene is TRBV9, the J gene TRBJ1-4; the D is unclear. Trimming left V 5 bases short and J 3 bases short, with 11 bases between. Germline V gene lookup returns CDR1 SGDLS and CDR2 YYNGEE. This CDR3 has 14 residues.

The gene calls are TRBV6-5 and TRBJ1-1; no firm D call. Germline lookup yields CDR1 MNHEY and CDR2 SVGAGI. V was trimmed by 6 bases and J by 3 bases, leaving 8 bases between them. This CDR3 comprises 12 residues. CDR3 loop: CASREWDTEAFF. The DNA for the CDR3 is TGTGCCAGCAGGGAGTGGGACACTGAAGCTTTCTTT.

The chain recombines TRBV23-1 with TRBJ1-1; D is perhaps TRBD1 (5 bases). TRBV23-1 is filed as an ORF, its function uncertain. The CDR3 covers 20 residues. V was pared by 2 bases and J by 4 bases, with 29 bases between. The CDR3 DNA follows: TGCGCCAGCAGTCAACCACAGGCCGAGGATTTTCGTCGAGTAGGCACTGAAGCTTTCTTT. Encoded protein: CASSQPQAEDFRRVGTEAFF.

The chain couples TRBV12-3 or TRBV12-4 to TRBJ1-1; D possibly corresponds to TRBD1 (5 bases). The CDR3 has 12 residues. V gave up 3 bases and J gave up 8 bases, with 10 bases separating them. The CDR3 DNA follows: TGTGCCAGCAGTTTCGCTGGGGGGGAAGCTTTCTTT. As protein: CASSFAGGEAFF.

CDR3 protein: CAWSSDREKPQHF. CDR3 nucleotides: TGTGCCTGGAGCTCCGACAGGGAGAAGCCCCAGCATTTT. This chain connects TRBV30 to TRBJ1-5; TRBD1 aligns across 7 bases. Germline V gene data show CDR1 as GTSNPN and CDR2 as SVGIG (reference sequence). Trimming took 3 bases from V and 8 from J; bases not matched to a gene: 7. The CDR3 consists of 13 residues.

V is TRBV11-1 and J is TRBJ1-6; 8 positions match TRBD1. Germline loops: CDR1 SGHAT, CDR2 FQDESV (reference sequence). The junction had 2 bases not matched to a gene; V was cut back by 5 bases and J by 5 bases. The CDR3 covers 14 residues. This CDR3 reads CASSRTGNNSPLHF. CDR3 coding DNA: TGTGCCAGCAGCCGGACAGGGAATAATTCACCCCTCCACTTT.

This chain's CDR3 is CASSQDRSPPSNQPQHF. The CDR3 bases are TGCGCCAGCAGCCAAGACCGGTCCCCCCCGAGCAATCAGCCCCAGCATTTT. This sequence joins TRBV4-3 and TRBJ1-5; D not certain. Germline-derived CDR1 and CDR2 are LGHNA and YSLEER. This CDR3 spans 17 amino acids. V gave up 0 bases and J gave up 1 base, with 13 bases separating them.

The chain employs TRBV10-2 and TRBJ1-5, with 8 nucleotides matching TRBD1. The CDR3 covers 14 residues. Germline trimming cut 9 bases from V and 4 bases from J; bases unmatched to any gene: 8. Germline V gene data show CDR1 as WSHSY and CDR2 as SAAADI. The CDR3 spells CASHGTGTNQPQHF. The CDR3, as DNA: TGCGCCAGTCACGGGACAGGTACTAATCAGCCCCAGCATTTT.

This sequence joins TRBV30 and TRBJ2-1; 7 nucleotides agree with TRBD1. J was trimmed by 1 base and V by 2 bases; bases with no gene match: 5. The CDR3 has 15 residues. Germline loops: CDR1 GTSNPN, CDR2 SVGIG (reference sequence). CDR3 nucleotides: TGTGCCTGGAGTCCCCCCAGGGGGTCCTACAATGAGCAGTTCTTC. Its translation is CAWSPPRGSYNEQFF.

The chain joins TRBV5-1 to TRBJ1-6; no definite D call. Germline V gives CDR1 SGHRS, CDR2 YFSETQ. Trimming left V 4 bases short and J 0 bases short, with 20 bases between. The CDR3 is 19 residues long. DNA for the CDR3: TGCGCCAGCAGCAGTAGACCGGGAATCCTTAGCTCCTATAATTCACCCCTCCACTTT. Its protein is CASSSRPGILSSYNSPLHF.

J is TRBJ1-1 and V is TRBV9, with a possible D match to TRBD1 (5 bases). Trimming shortened V by 0 bases and J by 3 bases, and 6 bases separated the two germline ends. The CDR3 loop spans 13 amino acids. CDR1 and CDR2 (germline): SGDLS, YYNGEE. Written as DNA, the CDR3 is TGTGCCAGCAGCGTAGGACAGCACACTGAAGCTTTCTTT. It specifies CASSVGQHTEAFF.

The chain carries TRBV7-8 and TRBJ2-3, with D unresolved. Looked up from germline, CDR1 is SGHVS and CDR2 is FQNEAQ. This CDR3 comprises 12 residues. V was trimmed by 4 bases and J by 0 bases, leaving 2 bases between them. In DNA, the CDR3 is TGTGCCAGCAGCTCGAGCACAGATACGCAGTATTTT. Its translation is CASSSSTDTQYF.

The V and J genes are TRBV11-2 and TRBJ1-1; unclear D gene. Trimming shortened V by 0 bases and J by 1 base, and 9 bases separated the two germline ends. The germline CDR1 and CDR2 sequences are SGHAT and FQNNGV. CDR3 length: 15 amino acids. The CDR3 DNA reads as TGTGCCAGCAGCTTAGAGGCCACCTGGAACACTGAAGCTTTCTTT. It encodes CASSLEATWNTEAFF.

J is TRBJ2-3 and V is TRBV27; 11 bases line up with TRBD1. Looked up from germline, CDR1 is MNHEY and CDR2 is SMNVEV (reference sequence). The CDR3 length is 16 residues. Trimming removed 5 bases from V and 3 bases from J; junction bases left unmatched: 7. The CDR3 reads CASSGAGQGATDTQYF. CDR3 DNA sequence: TGTGCCAGCAGTGGTGCCGGACAGGGGGCGACAGATACGCAGTATTTT.

The genes are TRBV6-2 or TRBV6-3 and TRBJ1-5; 9 bases are a match to TRBD1. Looked up from germline, CDR1 is MNHEY and CDR2 is SVGEGT. V trimming: 5 bases; J trimming: 4 bases; junction bases outside the gene matches: 6. This CDR3 has 15 amino acids. CDR3 DNA sequence: TGTGCCAGCAGTGACACAGGGGGCCTTAATCAGCCCCAGCATTTT. Protein sequence: CASSDTGGLNQPQHF.

The V gene is TRBV20-1, the J gene TRBJ1-1, with no clear D. V gave up 0 bases and J gave up 10 bases, with 9 bases separating them. Germline V gene sequence: CDR1 DFQATT, CDR2 SNEGSKA (reference sequence). The CDR3 is made up of 11 amino acids. CDR3 region: CSARDGFGAFF. CDR3 DNA sequence: TGCAGTGCTAGAGACGGTTTCGGAGCTTTCTTT.

V gene TRBV9 combines with J gene TRBJ1-2; D is unclear. The germline V gene encodes CDR1 SGDLS and CDR2 YYNGEE. V lost 3 bases and J lost 3, with 18 bases in between. The CDR3 runs 16 residues. CDR3 DNA: TGTGCCAGCAGCGGGGCCCGGGCGGGTGCGGACTATGGCTACACCTTC. Protein product: CASSGARAGADYGYTF.